This T cell receptor (beta chain) was sequenced in a study of shared clonotypes between healthy human individuals. Method: immunoSEQ multiplex PCR; TCRdb's copy keeps in-frame clones and lacks some. The sample includes about 2.2 million clones, just under 95% of them seen just once. CD45RO negativity and positive selection for CCR7 defined naive CD8 cells, a population that excluded terminally differentiated effector memory CD45RA+ cells. V gave up 0 bases and J gave up 1 base, with 6 bases separating them. The germline CDR1 and CDR2 sequences are MNHNS and SASEGT. The CDR3 totals 15 residues. Sequences were obtained from naive CD8+ T cells from PBMCs. V gene TRBV6-1 combines with J gene TRBJ1-4, with no clear D. The clonotype originates from a man aged 18 to 30 in good health. Some clones in this sample may be carry-over from other donors' samples. In DNA, the CDR3 is TGTGCCAGCAGTGAAGCGCGGGGAACTAATGAAAAACTGTTTTTT. Protein product: CASSEARGTNEKLFF.